This paragraph reports one TCR beta chain. This clone appeared a few times. Its antigen target is currently unknown. Per-base quality was not reported, and no clone a single base away is much larger than it. This sample was included in a study of cytomegalovirus exposure and HLA in healthy donors (dated by TCRdb to between 2016 and 2019). Describing the broader study: An earlier analysis of under 600 of the donors reported roughly 270 Gb of sequence data and some 120 million unique TCR beta sequences from some 180 million T cells. An early release covering some 640 HLA-typed donors comprised 300 to 350 gigabases of sequencing data and some 79 million unique TCR sequences. Of the roughly 400 genotyped donors, around 81% fell in the genetic ancestry cluster associated with self-reported Caucasian donors. The study was designed to test whether signatures of past pathogen exposure could be identified by cataloging public T cell receptors. The study profiled the T cell repertoires of fewer than 850 subjects by immunosequencing and related them to cytomegalovirus serostatus. Besides the first cohort of 666 subjects, a separate validation cohort made up of 90 to 150 different subjects was used. The study combined high-throughput TCR immunosequencing, statistical association of individual TCRs with disease status, and machine learning to predict cytomegalovirus infection status. A later analysis re-analyzed previously published TCR beta repertoires from roughly 630 donors and added high-resolution HLA genotyping to study TCR occurrence patterns. In the later analysis, no new phenotypic data were used to find candidate immune exposures; instead, reliance was placed on TCR beta sequences and their occurrence across donors. An earlier analysis of some 500 of the donors used high-throughput TCR beta sequencing to judge whether each TCR beta V gene segment behaved as functional or pseudogenic. Alongside the repertoire data, information on donor age, sex, ethnicity and CMV serostatus was compiled. A later genetic analysis used genome-wide SNP genotypes for 398 of the 666 donors, treating that subset as a discovery cohort. Every discovery cohort repertoire had been produced on one sequencing platform. HLA typing covered class I and class II loci at four-digit resolution. Typing coverage differed by locus: A, B, C, DRB1 and DQB1 were typed in roughly 620-640 donors, DQA1 in approximately 520, DPA1 in some 610, and DPB1 in roughly 470. Several DR-DQ haplotypes were treated as single units for association and clustering because of strong linkage in the cohort. On average, approximately 250,000 unique TCR beta nucleotide sequences were sequenced per donor among roughly 430 genotyped donors of the cohort, with approximately 18% of those sequences being non-productive.

The cohort was made up of around 720 healthy bone marrow donors. All cohort members were sampled while nominally healthy, although unrecorded immune exposures were likely present. The donor tested CMV seropositive and was one of the 289 seropositive cohort members. A peripheral blood sample was collected from each donor, and TCR beta sequencing was performed on peripheral blood mononuclear cells. The Qiagen DNeasy Blood Extraction Kit was used to extract genomic DNA from the blood cell samples. The receptor library was made with the immunoSEQ multiplex PCR assay. For the multiplex PCR, a mixture combining 60 forward primers for TCR Vbeta segments and 13 reverse primers for TCR Jbeta segments was used. A multiplex PCR assay on genomic DNA amplified the CDR3 region of rearranged TCR beta genes. The Illumina HiSeq System was used to sequence the amplified TCR beta libraries as 87-base-pair reads. The source study handled its data this way. Across the roughly 640 repertoires, a later analysis counted 78 million or so unique TCR beta chains, roughly 11 million of which were shared by at least two donors. To remove PCR and sequencing errors, raw reads were error-corrected and collapsed into unique sequences using a nearest-neighbor algorithm that merged closely related sequences. Alignment of CDR3 sequences to IMGT reference sequences was used to assign V, D and J gene segments. Each retained sequence needed at least a six-nucleotide match to both a V gene segment and a J gene segment. A rearrangement counted as productive if the CDR3 had no stop codons and remained in frame with V and J, and every other rearrangement counted as non-productive. Following IMGT convention, CDR3 was defined as the stretch from the second conserved V-encoded cysteine to the conserved J-encoded phenylalanine. The earlier analysis of a few hundred of the donors excluded any sequence lacking an unambiguous match to a single V gene segment. In an earlier analysis of 450 to 750 of the donors, a V segment was called functional when productive rearrangements were above 56.7%, and segregating when the standard deviation between donors exceeded 5%. A statistical classification framework was built for diagnosing cytomegalovirus status from the catalog of TCR beta chain sequences. V and J gene assignment, in a later analysis, came from comparing TCR nucleotide sequences with IMGT/GENE-DB human TR gene sequences. Using the TCRdist pipeline, a later analysis assigned CDR3 sequences along with most-parsimonious VDJ recombination scenarios. A later analysis defined each TCR beta chain by its CDR3 amino acid sequence plus V-gene family, and excluded reads lacking a unique V-gene family. A later analysis removed several hundred highly shared, low-generation-probability nucleotide sequences to deal with suspected cross-contamination and a sequencing artifact. A later analysis calculated a clonal expansion index for each public chain from normalized within-repertoire ranks of inferred template counts. A later analysis computed generation probabilities with a VDJ recombination model fitted to out-of-frame rearrangements, and checked the results against IGoR. A later analysis scored TCR-TCR, TCR-HLA and TCR-CMV co-occurrence with hypergeometric tests, applying a repertoire-size bias correction to TCR pairs. In a later analysis, false discovery rates were estimated by permuting HLA or CMV assignments 20 times. A later analysis grouped co-occurring TCRs with DBSCAN, adding TCRdist sequence similarity when clustering within HLA-allele-positive subsets. Repertoires with fewer than 30,000 or more than 120,000 public chains, plus five repertoires with anomalous nucleotide sharing, were excluded from co-occurrence clustering. Entries here come from immuneACCESS through TCRdb and include only in-frame sequences with V and J called. Some clones fail to appear in such tables; in the studies checked, an unresolved V gene covers under half of the shortfall, and the cause of the remainder is unknown. V and J calls and clone size are as listed in that table; D and trimming were resolved from the DNA. The sample includes about 150,000 clones, with 77% observed a single time. The leading ten clones occupy approximately 1.5% of the sample.

For CDR1 and CDR2, the germline V gene lists MGHRA and YSYEKL. Unmatched junction bases come to 4, with V trimmed by 3 bases and J by 0 bases. The CDR3 spans 16 residues, from the cysteine through the phenylalanine. The entry retains the CDR3 DNA only, 48 bases that are in frame from base 1. On the study overall, not on this receptor specifically: The 87-base-pair reads could not distinguish some IMGT-functional V segments, including TRBV6-2 and TRBV6-3, so those segments were excluded. The authors suggested that the approach could potentially be generalized to other disease states and immunological phenotypes. Sequencing depth was assumed to be roughly uniform across donors in the presence/absence analyses, though that assumption may not hold. Compared with the 666-donor mean, donors in an Asian-associated ancestry cluster had fewer N-insertions in productive TCRs, according to a later genetic analysis. A further reported finding was that TCR beta sequences accurately predicted the HLA-A and HLA-B alleles for most subjects in the first cohort. Linkage disequilibrium might explain the correlated functional status among segregating V segments, but an unknown experimental factor could not be excluded. HLA typing was unavailable for some donors at each locus, so association tests used only the typed subset. When HLA alleles, especially DR and DQ, strongly co-occurred, attributing TCR associations to individual alleles was difficult. Compared with equally common non-associated chains, HLA-associated TCR beta chains in a later analysis were more clonally expanded and had lower generation probabilities. The cohort was sequenced for TCR beta chains only, and without alpha or paired-chain data the features that could be detected were limited. Because counts were too low, roughly 16 rarely observed V segments, including chromosome 9 orphons, were excluded from the earlier analysis of several hundred of the donors. In a later analysis, TCR association rates were found to vary across HLA loci, with the most associated TCRs seen for DRB1 alleles and the fewest for HLA-C alleles. A cluster of highly shared sequence variants was judged likely to be a technical artifact of the sequencing pipeline. Across donors, most TCR sequences were observed very rarely, whereas some public TCRs were present in many individuals. V-gene and J-gene trimming of TCR beta chains was associated with a missense DCLRE1C variant in a later genetic analysis, and the association was replicated in an independent cohort. In an earlier analysis of about 600 of the donors, most TCR beta V segments appeared in productive rearrangements about 87% or about 30% of the time, broadly matching IMGT annotations. The classifier was reported to diagnose cytomegalovirus status with high specificity and sensitivity in both the original and validation cohorts. The study listed 170 or so TCR beta chains as associated with cytomegalovirus. At a false discovery rate of 0.05, a later analysis linked under 20,000 TCR beta sequences to specific HLA alleles. A few of the identified cytomegalovirus-associated TCR beta chains were confirmed in vitro to be specific for cytomegalovirus antigens. The only immune exposure information available for the cohort was CMV serostatus. In a later analysis, several top co-occurrence clusters were reported to appear linked to parvovirus B19, influenza, CMV and Epstein-Barr virus. A later analysis found that most CMV-associated TCR beta chains appeared HLA-restricted, with HLA associations seemingly driven largely by CMV exposure.

This receptor was identified in a woman between 25 and 40 years old in good health and CMV-seropositive. The chain employs TRBV4-1 and TRBJ2-3; TRBD2 matches 9 bases in the middle. Sequencing was carried out using PBMCs. The nucleotide sequence is TGCGCCAGCAGCCACAGAACTAGCGGGAGCACAGATACGCAGTATTTT. Translation gives CASSHRTSGSTDTQYF.